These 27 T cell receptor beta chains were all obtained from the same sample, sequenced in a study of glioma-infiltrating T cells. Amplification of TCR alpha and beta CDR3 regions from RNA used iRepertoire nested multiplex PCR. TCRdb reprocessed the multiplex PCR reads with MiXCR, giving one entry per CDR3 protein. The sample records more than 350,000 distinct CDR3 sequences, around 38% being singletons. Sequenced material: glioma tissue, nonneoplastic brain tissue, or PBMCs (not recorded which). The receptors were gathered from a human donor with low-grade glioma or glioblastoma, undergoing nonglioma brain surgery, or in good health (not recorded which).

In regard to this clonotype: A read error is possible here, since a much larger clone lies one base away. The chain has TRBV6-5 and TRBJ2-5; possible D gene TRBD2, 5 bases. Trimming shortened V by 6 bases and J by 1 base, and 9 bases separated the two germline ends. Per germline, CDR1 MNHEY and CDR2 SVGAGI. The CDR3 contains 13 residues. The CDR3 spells CASRSDFQETQYF. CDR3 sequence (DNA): TGTGCCAGCAGGTCGGACTTCCAAGAGACCCAGTACTTC.

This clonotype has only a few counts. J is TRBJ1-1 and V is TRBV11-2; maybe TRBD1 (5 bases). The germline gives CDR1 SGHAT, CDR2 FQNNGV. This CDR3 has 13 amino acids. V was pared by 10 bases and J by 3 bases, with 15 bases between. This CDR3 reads CAIGQGADTEAFF. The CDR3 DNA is TGTGCCATCGGGCAGGGAGCGGACACTGAAGCTTTCTTT.

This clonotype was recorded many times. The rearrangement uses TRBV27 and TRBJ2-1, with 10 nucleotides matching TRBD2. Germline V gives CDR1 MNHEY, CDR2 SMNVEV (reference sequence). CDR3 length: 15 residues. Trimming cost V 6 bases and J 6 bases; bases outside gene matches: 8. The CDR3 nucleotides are TGTGCCAGCAGGAAGCTAGCGGGAGAGTCCAATGAGCAGTTCTTC. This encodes CASRKLAGESNEQFF.

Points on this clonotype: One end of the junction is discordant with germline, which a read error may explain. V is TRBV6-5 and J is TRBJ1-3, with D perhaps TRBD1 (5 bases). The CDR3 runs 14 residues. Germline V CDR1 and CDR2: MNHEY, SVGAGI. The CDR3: CASRAGSSGNTIYF. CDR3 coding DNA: TGCGCCAGCAGGGCGGGAAGCTCTGGAAACACCATATATTTT.

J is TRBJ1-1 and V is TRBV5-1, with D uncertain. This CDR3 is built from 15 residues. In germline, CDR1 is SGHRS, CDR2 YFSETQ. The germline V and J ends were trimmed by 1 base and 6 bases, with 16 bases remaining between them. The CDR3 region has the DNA TGCGCCAGCAGCTTGTCGGCAGGTGGCAGCGCTGAAGCTTTCTTT. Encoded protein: CASSLSAGGSAEAFF.

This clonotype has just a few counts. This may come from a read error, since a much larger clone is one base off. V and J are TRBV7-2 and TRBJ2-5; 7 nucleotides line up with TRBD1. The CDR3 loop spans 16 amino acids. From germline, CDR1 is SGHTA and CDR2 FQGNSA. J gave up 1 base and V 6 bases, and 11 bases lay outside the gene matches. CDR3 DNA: TGTGCCAGCAGAGCCTGGACAGGAGGAGGCCAAGAGACCCAGTACTTC. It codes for CASRAWTGGGQETQYF.

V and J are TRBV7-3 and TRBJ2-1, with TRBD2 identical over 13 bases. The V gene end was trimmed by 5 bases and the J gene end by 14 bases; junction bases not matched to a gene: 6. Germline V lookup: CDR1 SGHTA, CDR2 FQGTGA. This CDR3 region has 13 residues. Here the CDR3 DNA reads TGTGCCAGCAGCCCCGGGACTAGCGGGATAAAGTTCTTC. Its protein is CASSPGTSGIKFF. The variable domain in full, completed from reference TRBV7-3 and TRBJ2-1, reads GAGVSQTPSNKVTEKGKYVELRCDPISGHTALYWYRQSLGQGPEFLIYFQGTGAADDSGLPNDRFFAVRPEGSVSTLKIQRTERGDSAVYLCASSPGTSGIKFFGPGTRLTVL.

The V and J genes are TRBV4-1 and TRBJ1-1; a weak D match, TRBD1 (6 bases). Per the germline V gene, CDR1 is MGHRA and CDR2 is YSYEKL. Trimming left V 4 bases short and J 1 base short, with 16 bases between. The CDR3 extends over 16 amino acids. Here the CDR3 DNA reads TGCGCCAGCAGCCGAAGGGGGAACAGATCGAACACTGAAGCTTTCTTT. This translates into CASSRRGNRSNTEAFF.

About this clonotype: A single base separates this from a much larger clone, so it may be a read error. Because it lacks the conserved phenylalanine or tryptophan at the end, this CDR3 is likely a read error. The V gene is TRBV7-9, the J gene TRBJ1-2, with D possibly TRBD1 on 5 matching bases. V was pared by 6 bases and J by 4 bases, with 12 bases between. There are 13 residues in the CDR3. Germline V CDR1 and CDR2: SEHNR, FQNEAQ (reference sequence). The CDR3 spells CASSRDRIYGYTL. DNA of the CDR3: TGTGCCAGCAGTCGGGACCGTATCTATGGCTACACCCTC.

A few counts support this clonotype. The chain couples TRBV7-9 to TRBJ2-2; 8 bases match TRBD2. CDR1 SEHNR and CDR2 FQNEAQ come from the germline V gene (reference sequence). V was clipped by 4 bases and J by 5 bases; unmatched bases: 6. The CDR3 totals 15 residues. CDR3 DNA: TGTGCCAGCAGCTCAGAGCGGGGGCCAACCGGGGAGCTGTTTTTT. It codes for CASSSERGPTGELFF. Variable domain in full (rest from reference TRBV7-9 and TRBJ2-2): DTGVSQNPRHKITKRGQNVTFRCDPISEHNRLYWYRQTLGQGPEFLTYFQNEAQLEKSRLLSDRFSAERPKGSFSTLEIQRTEQGDSAMYLCASSSERGPTGELFFGEGSRLTVL.

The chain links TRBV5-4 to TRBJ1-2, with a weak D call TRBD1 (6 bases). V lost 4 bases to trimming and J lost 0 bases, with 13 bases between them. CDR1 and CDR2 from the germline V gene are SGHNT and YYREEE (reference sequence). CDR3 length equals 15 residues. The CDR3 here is CASSPRTASNYGYTF. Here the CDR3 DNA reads TGTGCCAGCAGCCCACGGACAGCGTCTAACTATGGCTACACCTTC.

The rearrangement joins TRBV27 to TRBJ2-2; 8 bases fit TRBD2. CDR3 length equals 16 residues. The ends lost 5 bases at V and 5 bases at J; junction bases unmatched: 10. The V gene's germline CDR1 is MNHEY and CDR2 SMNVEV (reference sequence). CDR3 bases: TGTGCCAGCAGTCCCCGACTACCGGGAGGGACCGGGGAGCTGTTTTTT. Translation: CASSPRLPGGTGELFF.

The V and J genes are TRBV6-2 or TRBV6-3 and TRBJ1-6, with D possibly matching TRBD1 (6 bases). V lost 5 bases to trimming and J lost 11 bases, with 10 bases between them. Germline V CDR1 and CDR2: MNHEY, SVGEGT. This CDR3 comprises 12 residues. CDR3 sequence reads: CASSNRVAPLHF. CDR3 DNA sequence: TGTGCCAGCAGTAACAGGGTAGCACCCCTCCACTTT.

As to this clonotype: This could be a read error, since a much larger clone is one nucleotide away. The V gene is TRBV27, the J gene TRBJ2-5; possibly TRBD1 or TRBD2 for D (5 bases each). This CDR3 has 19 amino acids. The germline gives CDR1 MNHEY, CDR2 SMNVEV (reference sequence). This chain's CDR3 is CASGLSPPQGGRITETQYF. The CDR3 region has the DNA TGTGCCAGCGGTTTAAGTCCCCCTCAGGGCGGGCGCATTACGGAGACCCAGTACTTC.

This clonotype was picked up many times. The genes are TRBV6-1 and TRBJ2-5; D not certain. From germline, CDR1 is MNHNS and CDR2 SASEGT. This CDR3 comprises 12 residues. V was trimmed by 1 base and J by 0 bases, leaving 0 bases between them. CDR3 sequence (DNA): TGTGCCAGCAGTGAAGACCAAGAGACCCAGTACTTC. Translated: CASSEDQETQYF.

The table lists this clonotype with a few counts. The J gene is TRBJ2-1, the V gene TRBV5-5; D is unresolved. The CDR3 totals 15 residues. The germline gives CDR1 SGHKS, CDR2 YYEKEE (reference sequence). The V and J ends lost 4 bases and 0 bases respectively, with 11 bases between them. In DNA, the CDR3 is TGTGCCAGCAGCCTGAGGCAGATCTCCTACAATGAGCAGTTCTTC. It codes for CASSLRQISYNEQFF.

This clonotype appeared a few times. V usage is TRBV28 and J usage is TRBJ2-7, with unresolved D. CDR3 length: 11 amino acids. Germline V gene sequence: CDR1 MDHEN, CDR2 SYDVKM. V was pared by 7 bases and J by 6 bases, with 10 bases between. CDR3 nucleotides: TGTGCCAGCAACCAGGACGGCGAGCAGTACTTC. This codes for CASNQDGEQYF.

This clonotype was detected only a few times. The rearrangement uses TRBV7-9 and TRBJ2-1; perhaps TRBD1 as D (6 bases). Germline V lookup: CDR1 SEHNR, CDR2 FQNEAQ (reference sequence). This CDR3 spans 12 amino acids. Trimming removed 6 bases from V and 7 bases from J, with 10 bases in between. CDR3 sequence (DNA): TGTGCCAGCAGGCCTACAGGGAATGAGCAGTTCTTC. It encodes CASRPTGNEQFF.

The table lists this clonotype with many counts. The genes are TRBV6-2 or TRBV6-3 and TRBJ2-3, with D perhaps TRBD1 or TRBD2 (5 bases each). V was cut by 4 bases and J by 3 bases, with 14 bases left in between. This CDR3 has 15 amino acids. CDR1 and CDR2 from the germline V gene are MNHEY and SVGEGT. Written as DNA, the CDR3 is TGTGCCAGCAGTTCTGGGGGAGTTTGGACAGATACGCAGTATTTT. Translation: CASSSGGVWTDTQYF.

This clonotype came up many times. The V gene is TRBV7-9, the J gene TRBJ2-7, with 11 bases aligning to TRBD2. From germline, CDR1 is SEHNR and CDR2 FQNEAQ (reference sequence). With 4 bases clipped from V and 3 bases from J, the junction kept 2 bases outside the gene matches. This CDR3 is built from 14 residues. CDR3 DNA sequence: TGTGCCAGCAGCTCAGGACTAGCGGGCTACGAGCAGTACTTC. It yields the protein CASSSGLAGYEQYF.

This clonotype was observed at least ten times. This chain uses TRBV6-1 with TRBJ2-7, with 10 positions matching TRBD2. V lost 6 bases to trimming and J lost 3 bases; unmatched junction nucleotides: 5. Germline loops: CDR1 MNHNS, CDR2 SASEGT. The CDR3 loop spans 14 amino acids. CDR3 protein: CASSRTSGSYEQYF. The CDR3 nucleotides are TGTGCCAGCAGCCGGACTAGCGGAAGCTACGAGCAGTACTTC.

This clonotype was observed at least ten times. The CDR3 DNA reads TGTGCCAGCAGTTACTCGCCCCCGGGCCAAACAGATACGCAGTATTTT. It codes for CASSYSPPGQTDTQYF. The chain has TRBV6-6 and TRBJ2-3; D gene uncertain. Trimming left V 0 bases short and J 3 bases short, with 13 bases between. The length of the CDR3 is 16 residues. Per germline, CDR1 MNHNY and CDR2 SVGAGI (reference sequence).

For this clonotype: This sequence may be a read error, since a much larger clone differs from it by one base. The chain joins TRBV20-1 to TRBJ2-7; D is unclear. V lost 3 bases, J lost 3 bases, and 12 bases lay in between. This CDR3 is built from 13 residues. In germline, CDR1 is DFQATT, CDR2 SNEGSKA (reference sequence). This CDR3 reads CSARSGDIYEQYF. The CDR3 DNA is TGCAGTGCTAGGTCAGGTGATATCTACGAGCAGTACTTC.

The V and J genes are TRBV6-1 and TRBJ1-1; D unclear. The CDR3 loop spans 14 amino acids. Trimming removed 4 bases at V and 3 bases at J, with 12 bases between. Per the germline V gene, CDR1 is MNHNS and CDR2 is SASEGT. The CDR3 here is CASSGTDWDTEAFF. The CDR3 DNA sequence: TGTGCCAGCAGTGGGACGGACTGGGACACTGAAGCTTTCTTT.

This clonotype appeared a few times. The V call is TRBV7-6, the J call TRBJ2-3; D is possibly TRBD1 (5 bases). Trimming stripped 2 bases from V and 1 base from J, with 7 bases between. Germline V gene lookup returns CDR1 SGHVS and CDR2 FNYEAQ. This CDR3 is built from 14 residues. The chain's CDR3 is CASSLLQGTDTQYF. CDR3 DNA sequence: TGTGCCAGCAGCTTATTACAGGGCACAGATACGCAGTATTTT. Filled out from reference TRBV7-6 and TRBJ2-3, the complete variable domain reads GAGVSQSPRYKVTKRGQDVALRCDPISGHVSLYWYRQALGQGPEFLTYFNYEAQQDKSGLPNDRFSAERPEGSISTLTIQRTEQRDSAMYRCASSLLQGTDTQYFGPGTRLTVL.

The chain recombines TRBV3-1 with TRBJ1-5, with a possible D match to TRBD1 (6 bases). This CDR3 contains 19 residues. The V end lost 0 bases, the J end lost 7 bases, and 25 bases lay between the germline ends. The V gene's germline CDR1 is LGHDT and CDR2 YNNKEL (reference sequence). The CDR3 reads CASSQEGTYPVRGVQPQHF. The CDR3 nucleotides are TGTGCCAGCAGCCAAGAAGGGACATATCCCGTGAGGGGTGTCCAGCCCCAGCATTTT.

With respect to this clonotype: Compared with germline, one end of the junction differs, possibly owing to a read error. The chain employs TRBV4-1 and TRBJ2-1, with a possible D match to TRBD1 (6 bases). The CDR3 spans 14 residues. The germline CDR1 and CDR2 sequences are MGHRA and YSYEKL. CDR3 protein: CASSQDARGPFPCF. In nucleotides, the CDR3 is TGCGCCAGCAGCCAAGACGCCAGGGGCCCATTTCCGTGCTTC.